This record concerns one T cell receptor beta chain sequence. Its cognate antigen is unknown. The record originates from a study of PD-L1 blockade in urothelial cancer. Study information: Patients took up atezolizumab at some point between 2014 and 2015 at 1,200 mg intravenously every 3 weeks. Analysis of the blood was performed 3 weeks (second dose) and 6 weeks after treatment start. Study-level findings and limits: By 3 weeks, tumor-associated blood clones had expanded more in durable-benefit patients.

The data were produced by immunoSEQ multiplex PCR, yet TCRdb's version contains in-frame clones alone and is incomplete. Among tens of thousands of clones listed, 85% to 95% were seen once. Patients each gave 1 to 8 samples, pretreatment and on-treatment. This CDR3 is built from 12 residues. V was trimmed by 4 bases and J by 9 bases, leaving 10 bases between them. Per the germline V gene, CDR1 is SGHAT and CDR2 is FQNNGV. V gene TRBV11-2 combines with J gene TRBJ1-5, with D tentatively TRBD1 (5 bases). The starting material was PBMCs, obtained around atezolizumab (anti-PD-L1) treatment. The clonotype comes from a man between 60 and 75 years old with urothelial cancer. In DNA form, the CDR3 reads TGTGCCAGCAGCTCCATGGGGGGGCCCCAGCATTTT. Encoded protein: CASSSMGGPQHF.